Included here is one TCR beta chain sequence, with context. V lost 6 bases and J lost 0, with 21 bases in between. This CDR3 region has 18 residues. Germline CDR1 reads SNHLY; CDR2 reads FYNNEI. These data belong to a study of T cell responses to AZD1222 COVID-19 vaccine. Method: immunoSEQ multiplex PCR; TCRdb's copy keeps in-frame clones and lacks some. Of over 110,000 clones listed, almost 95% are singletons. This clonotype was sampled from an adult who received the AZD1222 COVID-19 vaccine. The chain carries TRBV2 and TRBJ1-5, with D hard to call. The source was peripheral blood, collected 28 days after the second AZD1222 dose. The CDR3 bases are TGTGCCAGCAGCCCTGGACCCAAGCCGGAGTTTAGCAATCAGCCCCAGCATTTT. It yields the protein CASSPGPKPEFSNQPQHF.